Presented here are 30 T cell receptor beta chains from one specimen sequenced in a study of response to subunit inactivated influenza vaccine. TCRdb re-derived calls from the RT-PCR reads in MiXCR, one entry per CDR3 protein. The sample lists around 710,000 distinct CDR3 sequences, about 15% occurring once. The sequencing used PBMCs from blood, collected 14 to 15 days before vaccination. These receptors came from a man aged 45-60 years who received an inactivated influenza vaccine.

V gene TRBV11-2 combines with J gene TRBJ1-5; 7 positions agree with TRBD1. Unmatched junction bases numbered 8, after V lost 1 base and J lost 8 bases. This CDR3 is built from 15 residues. Germline-derived CDR1 and CDR2 are SGHAT and FQNNGV. The CDR3 nucleotides read TGTGCCAGCAGCTTAGGACAGGGTCCCATGGAGCCCCAGCATTTT. Encoded protein: CASSLGQGPMEPQHF.

The chain couples TRBV20-1 to TRBJ2-5, with 7 bases that match TRBD2. The ends lost 3 bases at V and 3 bases at J; junction bases unmatched: 7. Germline V gene sequence: CDR1 DFQATT, CDR2 SNEGSKA (reference sequence). The CDR3 covers 14 residues. In DNA form, the CDR3 reads TGCAGTGCTAGGGGGTGGGGAGGGGAAGAGACCCAGTACTTC. Its translation is CSARGWGGEETQYF.

This clonotype was found a few times. The gene calls are TRBV9 and TRBJ2-7; 13 nucleotides line up with TRBD2. The CDR3 length is 15 residues. V was clipped by 4 bases and J by 7 bases; unmatched bases: 8. Per germline, CDR1 SGDLS and CDR2 YYNGEE. CDR3 DNA sequence: TGTGCCAGCAGCCTCGGACTAGCGGGAGTGAGTGAGCAGTACTTC. It is translated as CASSLGLAGVSEQYF.

V and J are TRBV20-1 and TRBJ2-7, with TRBD2 matching 9 bases. The CDR3 runs 14 residues. Germline values: CDR1 DFQATT, CDR2 SNEGSKA (reference sequence). The ends lost 2 bases at V and 5 bases at J; junction bases unmatched: 7. CDR3 residues: CSARSSGSMHEQYF. DNA for the CDR3: TGCAGTGCTAGAAGTAGCGGGAGTATGCACGAGCAGTACTTC.

This clonotype occurred many times. The gene calls are TRBV14 and TRBJ2-1; 8 bases align to TRBD1. Germline loops: CDR1 SGHDN, CDR2 FVKESK. This CDR3 is built from 13 residues. The V segment lost 6 bases and the J segment 9 bases; nucleotides outside the gene matches: 7. CDR3 sequence: CASRRTGSGEQFF. The CDR3 nucleotides are TGTGCCAGCAGGCGGACAGGGTCAGGTGAGCAGTTCTTC. Supplemented by reference TRBV14 and TRBJ2-1, the full variable domain reads EAGVTQFPSHSVIEKGQTVTLRCDPISGHDNLYWYRRVMGKEIKFLLHFVKESKQDESGMPNNRFLAERTGGTYSTLKVQPAELEDSGVYFCASRRTGSGEQFFGPGTRLTVL.

This clonotype turned up a few times. This sequence joins TRBV11-2 and TRBJ1-4; D might be TRBD1 (5 bases). Germline V CDR1 and CDR2: SGHAT, FQNNGV. This CDR3 spans 15 amino acids. V dropped 2 bases and J dropped 7 bases, with 14 bases sitting between them. The CDR3 loop reads CASSLRRGKSEKLFF. The CDR3 bases are TGTGCCAGCAGCTTAAGGAGGGGAAAAAGTGAAAAACTGTTTTTT.

Concerning this clonotype: At one end, the junction sequence differs from germline, possibly due to a read error. This chain connects TRBV20-1 to TRBJ2-1, with D possibly TRBD2 on 7 matching bases. The CDR3 sequence is 14 residues long. Germline CDR1 reads DFQATT; CDR2 reads SNEGSKA (reference sequence). Written as DNA, the CDR3 is TGCAATGCTAGCGTTGGGAGGGGGAACAATGAGCAGTTCTTC. This gives the protein CNASVGRGNNEQFF.

The table lists this clonotype with a few counts. The chain uses TRBV11-1 and TRBJ1-2; 8 bases fit TRBD1. Germline lookup yields CDR1 SGHAT and CDR2 FQDESV (reference sequence). The CDR3 length is 14 residues. The V segment lost 5 bases and the J segment 4 bases; nucleotides outside the gene matches: 6. The CDR3 DNA reads as TGTGCCAGCAGCCCGTCCGGGACAGGCTATGGCTACACCTTC. It is translated as CASSPSGTGYGYTF.

This clonotype was seen a handful of times. The chain uses TRBV11-2 and TRBJ2-7, with D perhaps TRBD1 or TRBD2 (6 bases each). The CDR3 sequence is 15 residues long. Germline loops: CDR1 SGHAT, CDR2 FQNNGV. The V end lost 0 bases, the J end lost 5 bases, and 14 bases lay between the germline ends. The CDR3 region is CASSLEGGVVNEQYF. CDR3 nucleotides: TGTGCCAGCAGCTTAGAGGGGGGCGTTGTGAACGAGCAGTACTTC.

The chain uses TRBV28 and TRBJ2-2, with D possibly being TRBD2 (5 bases). V lost 3 bases to trimming and J lost 1 base, with 6 bases between them. Germline lookup yields CDR1 MDHEN and CDR2 SYDVKM. This CDR3 has 14 amino acids. The DNA of the CDR3 is TGTGCCAGCAGTTTCGGGGTGAACACCGGGGAGCTGTTTTTT. It yields the protein CASSFGVNTGELFF. The full variable domain, completed using reference TRBV28 and TRBJ2-2, is DVKVTQSSRYLVKRTGEKVFLECVQDMDHENMFWYRQDPGLGLRLIYFSYDVKMKEKGDIPEGYSVSREKKERFSLILESASTNQTSMYLCASSFGVNTGELFFGEGSRLTVL.

The chain couples TRBV20-1 to TRBJ2-3, with 13 bases lining up with TRBD2. The germline V gene has CDR1 DFQATT and CDR2 SNEGSKA (reference sequence). V trimming: 3 bases; J trimming: 2 bases; junction bases outside the gene matches: 5. CDR3 length: 16 amino acids. The CDR3 region is CSARPGTSGVTDTQYF. CDR3 DNA sequence: TGCAGTGCTAGGCCCGGGACTAGCGGGGTCACAGATACGCAGTATTTT.

The chain is built from TRBV4-2 and TRBJ1-2, with D unclear. Trimming shortened V by 0 bases and J by 3 bases, and 8 bases separated the two germline ends. The germline V gene has CDR1 LGHNA and CDR2 YNFKEQ. The CDR3 runs to 14 residues. The CDR3 protein is CASSQDTMDYGYTF. The CDR3 region has the DNA TGTGCCAGCAGCCAAGATACAATGGACTATGGCTACACCTTC.

This clonotype came up a few times. The rearrangement joins TRBV5-1 to TRBJ2-7; D might be TRBD1 (6 bases). Germline V CDR1 and CDR2: SGHRS, YFSETQ. The CDR3 is made up of 14 amino acids. V lost 7 bases and J 5 bases, leaving 19 bases between the germline ends. CDR3 sequence: CASSSWQGLDEQYF. In nucleotides, the CDR3 is TGCGCCAGCTCGTCTTGGCAGGGGTTGGACGAGCAGTACTTC.

V and J are TRBV4-3 and TRBJ1-5; D is uncertain. CDR3 length equals 17 residues. The ends were cut back, 0 bases at V and 10 bases at J, with 22 bases in the middle. The germline gives CDR1 LGHNA, CDR2 YSLEER. CDR3 amino acids: CASSQDYNPMWPQPQHF. CDR3 nucleotide sequence: TGCGCCAGCAGCCAAGATTACAACCCGATGTGGCCTCAACCCCAGCATTTT.

The genes are TRBV18 and TRBJ2-5, with D possibly matching TRBD1 (5 bases). The CDR3 has 16 residues. The germline gives CDR1 KGHSH, CDR2 LQKENI. Trimming removed 0 bases from V and 5 bases from J, with 16 bases in between. Here the CDR3 reads CASSPPGPGRKETQYF. CDR3 nucleotide sequence: TGTGCCAGCTCACCACCCGGTCCAGGGCGGAAGGAGACCCAGTACTTC.

This clonotype was detected only a few times. The gene calls are TRBV15 and TRBJ2-1; TRBD2 agrees at 14 bases. This CDR3 is built from 16 residues. Germline V CDR1 and CDR2: LNHNV, YYDKDF (reference sequence). J was trimmed by 3 bases and V by 5 bases; bases with no gene match: 3. The CDR3 DNA sequence: TGTGCCACCAGCGGGACTAGCGGGAGACTCTACAATGAGCAGTTCTTC. Protein product: CATSGTSGRLYNEQFF.

This chain connects TRBV9 to TRBJ1-2, with D hard to call. Germline V gives CDR1 SGDLS, CDR2 YYNGEE. The CDR3 is made up of 13 amino acids. V was trimmed by 0 bases and J by 4 bases, leaving 7 bases between them. CDR3 sequence reads: CASSVEDRYGYTF. As DNA, the CDR3 is TGTGCCAGCAGCGTAGAGGATCGCTATGGCTACACCTTC.

This clonotype came up many times. CDR3 nucleotide sequence: TGTGCCACTGGGAGGACAGGGGTGACTTCCGAGCAGTACTTC. This sequence encodes CATGRTGVTSEQYF. V gene TRBV10-3 combines with J gene TRBJ2-7; 9 positions agree with TRBD1. CDR1 is ENHRY and CDR2 is SYGVKD in the germline V gene. The CDR3 has 14 amino acids. Trimming at V came to 10 bases and at J to 6 bases, leaving 13 bases not matched to a gene.

This clonotype was detected a few times. This rearrangement joins TRBV11-2 to TRBJ2-7, with TRBD1 matching 7 bases. The CDR3 totals 14 residues. CDR1 and CDR2 (germline): SGHAT, FQNNGV. J was trimmed by 2 bases and V by 2 bases; bases with no gene match: 3. CDR3 bases: TGTGCCAGCAGCTTACACAGGGGTCCCTACGAGCAGTACTTC. Protein product: CASSLHRGPYEQYF. The full variable domain, in which reference TRBV11-2 and TRBJ2-7 provide the parts outside the CDR3, is EAGVAQSPRYKIIEKRQSVAFWCNPISGHATLYWYQQILGQGPKLLIQFQNNGVVDDSQLPKDRFSAERLKGVDSTLKIQPAKLEDSAVYLCASSLHRGPYEQYFGPGTRLTVT.

The rearrangement uses TRBV18 and TRBJ2-3; D is undetermined. Germline CDR1 and CDR2: KGHSH and LQKENI. V was cut by 3 bases and J by 2 bases, with 12 bases left in between. This CDR3 is built from 15 residues. CDR3 sequence (DNA): TGTGCCAGCTCACCCCCGTCCCGAGACACAGATACGCAGTATTTT. Translation: CASSPPSRDTDTQYF.

This clonotype was observed a few times. The genes are TRBV7-8 and TRBJ2-4, with D hard to call. Deletions cut 5 bases from V and 6 bases from J, with 14 bases between. Germline V gene data show CDR1 as SGHVS and CDR2 as FQNEAQ. The CDR3 runs to 14 residues. Here the CDR3 reads CASSRLEMGNIQYF. Here the CDR3 DNA reads TGTGCCAGCAGCCGACTGGAAATGGGAAACATTCAGTACTTC.

The rearrangement links TRBV12-3 or TRBV12-4 to TRBJ2-1; the match to TRBD2 covers 13 bases. J gave up 4 bases and V 8 bases, and 8 bases lay outside the gene matches. The CDR3 consists of 16 residues. The CDR3 bases are TGTGCCAGCCTAAAGGGACTAGCGGGACCTTACAATGAGCAGTTCTTC. Protein sequence: CASLKGLAGPYNEQFF.

V and J are TRBV2 and TRBJ1-2; maybe TRBD1 (6 bases). The CDR3 runs to 14 residues. Germline assignment: CDR1 SNHLY and CDR2 FYNNEI. V shed 7 bases and J shed 2 bases, with 14 bases lying between them. The CDR3 loop reads CASKRSTGNYGYTF. CDR3 DNA sequence: TGTGCCAGCAAAAGGAGTACAGGGAACTATGGCTACACCTTC. Variable domain in full (rest from reference TRBV2 and TRBJ1-2): EPEVTQTPSHQVTQMGQEVILRCVPISNHLYFYWYRQILGQKVEFLVSFYNNEISEKSEIFDDQFSVERPDGSNFTLKIRSTKLEDSAMYFCASKRSTGNYGYTFGSGTRLTVV.

The V call is TRBV11-3, the J call TRBJ2-1, with 10 bases aligning to TRBD2. Germline-derived CDR1 and CDR2 are SGHNT and YENEEA. The CDR3 extends over 16 amino acids. The V segment lost 6 bases and the J segment 9 bases; nucleotides outside the gene matches: 14. CDR3 amino acids: CASSLGVAGGAGEQFF. The CDR3 nucleotides read TGTGCCAGCAGTTTGGGAGTAGCGGGAGGTGCGGGTGAGCAGTTCTTC.

The chain recombines TRBV3-1 with TRBJ2-7; D ambiguous. Trimming cost V 3 bases and J 6 bases, with 12 bases left between them. This CDR3 spans 13 amino acids. CDR1 and CDR2 (germline): LGHDT, YNNKEL (reference sequence). CDR3: CASSQQVWGEQYF. The CDR3 DNA follows: TGTGCCAGCAGCCAGCAAGTCTGGGGCGAGCAGTACTTC.

This clonotype was recorded a few times. The genes are TRBV2 and TRBJ2-7; D not resolved. The germline gives CDR1 SNHLY, CDR2 FYNNEI. This CDR3 is built from 13 residues. V lost 7 bases, J lost 0 bases, and 10 bases lay in between. CDR3 loop: CASMSAVSYEQYF. CDR3 nucleotide sequence: TGTGCCAGCATGTCCGCTGTCTCCTACGAGCAGTACTTC.

The gene calls are TRBV9 and TRBJ2-4; D is undetermined. The CDR3 extends over 18 amino acids. Germline CDR1 and CDR2: SGDLS and YYNGEE. V shed 0 bases and J shed 0 bases, with 16 bases lying between them. The CDR3 is CASSVASWALLAKNIQYF. CDR3 nucleotide sequence: TGTGCCAGCAGCGTAGCGTCGTGGGCACTCTTAGCCAAAAACATTCAGTACTTC.

This chain uses TRBV4-1 with TRBJ2-5; a weak D match, TRBD2 (6 bases). V shed 4 bases and J shed 1 base, with 10 bases lying between them. There are 14 residues in the CDR3. In germline, CDR1 is MGHRA, CDR2 YSYEKL. Here the CDR3 reads CASSRAGLQETQYF. DNA for the CDR3: TGCGCCAGCAGCCGGGCGGGGCTCCAAGAGACCCAGTACTTC.

This clonotype was seen many times. The chain has TRBV27 and TRBJ2-7, with 9 bases fitting TRBD2. The CDR3 consists of 18 residues. The trim removed 1 base at V and 3 bases at J, leaving 13 bases unmatched. Germline-derived CDR1 and CDR2 are MNHEY and SMNVEV (reference sequence). CDR3 DNA sequence: TGTGCCAGCAGTTTATGGGTCGGCAGGGCGGGAGGGGGCTACGAGCAGTACTTC. This codes for CASSLWVGRAGGGYEQYF.

This clonotype was counted at least ten times. This chain connects TRBV20-1 to TRBJ1-5, with D unclear. CDR3 length equals 16 residues. V lost 6 bases and J lost 0, with 18 bases in between. CDR1 is DFQATT, CDR2 SNEGSKA, per germline (reference sequence). CDR3 residues: CSATRRAVDSNQPQHF. CDR3 bases: TGCAGTGCCACCCGCCGGGCAGTCGATAGCAATCAGCCCCAGCATTTT.